Listed below are T cell receptor beta chains from one sample, sequenced in a study of T cell responses to AZD1222 COVID-19 vaccine. Measured with immunoSEQ multiplex PCR; TCRdb has only the in-frame clones, and not every one. The table lists 110,000 or so clones, approximately 89% of them singletons, with around 6% in the top ten. The sample consisted of peripheral blood, taken 28 days after the second AZD1222 dose. These TCRs come from an adult who received the AZD1222 COVID-19 vaccine. CDR3s include the opening cysteine and the closing phenylalanine or tryptophan. A D gene is named only where the DNA matches it firmly. Some rows have no size entry. The others give once, few or many, or a class for an expanded clone.

d_call	v_call	j_call	clone_size	cdr3_aa	cdr3_nt
TRBD2	TRBV2	TRBJ2-3	-	CASSEARAGGRDTQYF	TGTGCCAGCAGTGAAGCCCGGGCGGGGGGGCGAGATACGCAGTATTTT
TRBD1	TRBV5-8	TRBJ2-3	once	CASRGQGKYTQYF	TGTGCCAGCAGGGGACAGGGAAAATATACGCAGTATTTT
-	TRBV28	TRBJ2-7	-	CASSVGTLGMEQYF	TGTGCCAGCAGCGTTGGCACACTGGGGATGGAGCAGTACTTC
-	TRBV5-1	TRBJ2-1	-	CASSPTGRSSYNEQFF	TGCGCCAGCAGCCCGACAGGTAGAAGCTCCTACAATGAGCAGTTCTTC
-	TRBV2	TRBJ1-6	-	CASSGNAREWSPLHF	TGTGCCAGCAGTGGGAACGCCCGGGAATGGTCACCCCTCCACTTT
TRBD1	TRBV6-4	TRBJ1-4	-	CASSDGTGSEKLFF	TGTGCCAGCAGTGACGGGACAGGGAGTGAAAAACTGTTTTTT
-	TRBV10-3	TRBJ1-3	-	CAIRQPSGNTIYF	TGTGCCATCCGACAGCCATCTGGAAACACCATATATTTT
-	TRBV2	TRBJ1-5	once	CASSEVGKDQPQHF	TGTGCCAGCAGTGAGGTCGGAAAAGATCAGCCCCAGCATTTT
TRBD1	TRBV28	TRBJ2-1	-	CASSKGQGMNEQFF	TGTGCCAGCAGCAAGGGACAGGGTATGAATGAGCAGTTCTTC
-	TRBV3-1/TRBV3-2	TRBJ2-5	few	CASSPGGKTQYF	TGTGCCAGCAGCCCCGGGGGCAAGACCCAGTACTTC
-	TRBV7-2	TRBJ2-3	few	CASSPIGGSTDTQYF	TGTGCCAGCAGCCCCATAGGGGGGAGCACAGATACGCAGTATTTT
TRBD1	TRBV6-5	TRBJ1-4	-	CASRNRGKTEKLFF	TGTGCCAGCAGGAACAGGGGAAAGACTGAAAAACTGTTTTTT
-	TRBV10-2	TRBJ2-5	-	CASSESRLGGTQYF	TGCGCCAGCAGTGAGTCGAGACTAGGAGGGACCCAGTACTTC
TRBD1	TRBV4-3	TRBJ2-7	-	CASSQEYGTGVYEQYF	TGCGCCAGCAGCCAAGAGTACGGGACAGGGGTTTACGAGCAGTACTTC
-	TRBV19	TRBJ2-1	-	CASSIQGYNEQFF	TGTGCCAGTAGTATACAGGGTTACAATGAGCAGTTCTTC
-	TRBV5-4	TRBJ2-1	-	CASSTGGRFDEQFF	TGTGCCAGCAGTACGGGGGGCAGATTTGATGAGCAGTTCTTC
-	TRBV24-1	TRBJ1-1	-	CATSDPRQSWTEAFF	TGTGCCACCAGTGACCCCCGGCAGTCTTGGACTGAAGCTTTCTTT
-	TRBV12-3/TRBV12-4	TRBJ1-5	-	CASSLSANQPQHF	TGTGCCAGCAGTTTATCTGCCAATCAGCCCCAGCATTTT
-	TRBV5-1	TRBJ2-3	once	CASSLGEITDTQYF	TGCGCCAGCAGCTTAGGGGAAATCACAGATACGCAGTATTTT
-	TRBV28	TRBJ1-4	-	CASSSGQSFNEKLFF	TGTGCCAGCAGTTCCGGACAGTCGTTCAATGAAAAACTGTTTTTT
-	TRBV7-2	TRBJ2-3	-	CASSFAGYALNTQYF	TGTGCCAGCAGCTTCGCAGGCTATGCCCTCAATACGCAGTATTTT
-	TRBV12-3/TRBV12-4	TRBJ2-5	-	CASSFTRGETQYF	TGTGCCAGCAGTTTTACTAGGGGGGAGACCCAGTACTTC
TRBD1	TRBV7-2	TRBJ1-1	-	CASSYDRATEAFF	TGTGCCAGCAGCTACGACAGGGCAACTGAAGCTTTCTTT
TRBD1	TRBV7-2	TRBJ1-2	-	CASSTDRGVYGYTF	TGTGCCAGCAGCACCGACAGGGGAGTCTATGGCTACACCTTC
-	TRBV9	TRBJ2-6	-	CASSEGGLSGANVLTF	TGTGCCAGCAGCGAGGGAGGCCTCTCTGGGGCCAACGTCCTGACTTTC
TRBD1	TRBV9	TRBJ2-1	-	CASSVIGQGSNEQFF	TGTGCCAGCAGCGTAATAGGACAGGGGAGCAATGAGCAGTTCTTC
-	TRBV7-9	TRBJ1-4	once	CASTLARNEKLFF	TGTGCCAGCACCCTAGCCCGGAATGAAAAACTGTTTTTT
-	TRBV28	TRBJ1-2	-	CVTLRGVYGYTF	TGTGTCACCCTTCGGGGGGTCTATGGCTACACCTTC
-	TRBV6-6	TRBJ1-2	-	CASSPRQIEYGYTF	TGTGCCAGCAGTCCTCGACAGATCGAATATGGCTACACCTTC
-	TRBV24-1	TRBJ2-2	-	CATSESGRNTGELFF	TGTGCCACCAGTGAATCTGGCAGGAACACCGGGGAGCTGTTTTTT
-	TRBV2	TRBJ1-4	-	CASSDRLTNEKLFF	TGTGCCAGCAGTGACAGATTAACTAATGAAAAACTGTTTTTT
-	TRBV19	TRBJ1-2	-	CASSILGNGYTF	TGTGCCAGTAGTATCCTCGGCAATGGCTACACCTTC
TRBD1	TRBV6-2/TRBV6-3	TRBJ2-3	-	CASSYGTGSVTDTQYF	TGTGCCAGCAGTTACGGGACAGGGAGCGTCACAGATACGCAGTATTTT
-	TRBV7-2	TRBJ2-2	-	CASSSRTGTGELFF	TGTGCCAGCAGCTCTCGGACGGGCACCGGGGAGCTGTTTTTT
TRBD1	TRBV5-6	TRBJ2-7	-	CASSPGQGYYEQYF	TGTGCCAGCAGCCCGGGACAGGGGTACTACGAGCAGTACTTC
-	TRBV5-4	TRBJ2-5	-	CASSLVGRAYQETQYF	TGTGCCAGCAGCTTGGTAGGTCGGGCTTACCAAGAGACCCAGTACTTC
TRBD1	TRBV19	TRBJ1-5	-	CASSMATHGTGVQPQHF	TGTGCCAGTAGTATGGCCACCCACGGGACAGGAGTTCAGCCCCAGCATTTT
TRBD2	TRBV7-3	TRBJ2-1	-	CASSLGGGAVNEQFF	TGTGCCAGCAGCTTGGGCGGGGGGGCGGTCAATGAGCAGTTCTTC
-	TRBV4-3	TRBJ1-2	-	CASSQGTRADGYTF	TGCGCCAGCAGCCAGGGAACCAGGGCCGATGGCTACACCTTC
TRBD1	TRBV27	TRBJ1-5	few	CASSQRTGVSNQPQHF	TGTGCCAGCAGTCAACGGACAGGGGTTAGCAATCAGCCCCAGCATTTT
TRBD1	TRBV19	TRBJ1-5	-	CASQPGQGVLVQPQHF	TGTGCCAGCCAACCGGGACAGGGGGTTTTAGTTCAGCCCCAGCATTTT
-	TRBV24-1	TRBJ1-2	few	CATSEPGQRGYTF	TGTGCCACCAGTGAACCGGGCCAACGTGGCTACACCTTC
-	TRBV7-2	TRBJ2-7	-	CASSPRRGQGGFSYEQYF	TGTGCCAGCAGCCCGAGGAGGGGTCAGGGGGGTTTCTCCTACGAGCAGTACTTC